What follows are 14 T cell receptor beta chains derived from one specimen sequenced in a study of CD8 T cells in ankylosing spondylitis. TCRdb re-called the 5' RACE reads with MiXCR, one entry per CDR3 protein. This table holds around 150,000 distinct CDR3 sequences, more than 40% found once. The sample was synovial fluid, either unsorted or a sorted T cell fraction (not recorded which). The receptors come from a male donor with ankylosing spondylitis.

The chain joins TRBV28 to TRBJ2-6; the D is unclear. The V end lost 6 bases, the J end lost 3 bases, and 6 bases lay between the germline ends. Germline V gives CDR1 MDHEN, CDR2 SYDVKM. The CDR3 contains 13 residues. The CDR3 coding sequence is TGTGCCAGCAGAGGCCTTGGGGCCAACGTCCTGACTTTC. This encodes CASRGLGANVLTF.

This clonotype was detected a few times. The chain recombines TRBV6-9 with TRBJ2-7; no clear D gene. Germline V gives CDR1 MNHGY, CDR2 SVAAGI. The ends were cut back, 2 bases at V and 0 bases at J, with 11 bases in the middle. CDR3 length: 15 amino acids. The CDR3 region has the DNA TGTGCCAGCAGTTATCCGACACCGAGCTCCTACGAGCAGTACTTC. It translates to CASSYPTPSSYEQYF.

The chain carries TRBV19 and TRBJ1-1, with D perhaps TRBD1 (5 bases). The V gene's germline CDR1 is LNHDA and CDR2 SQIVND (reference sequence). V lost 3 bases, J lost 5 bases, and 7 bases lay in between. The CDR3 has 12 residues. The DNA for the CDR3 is TGTGCCAGTAGTATGGGGACGACTGAAGCTTTCTTT. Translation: CASSMGTTEAFF.

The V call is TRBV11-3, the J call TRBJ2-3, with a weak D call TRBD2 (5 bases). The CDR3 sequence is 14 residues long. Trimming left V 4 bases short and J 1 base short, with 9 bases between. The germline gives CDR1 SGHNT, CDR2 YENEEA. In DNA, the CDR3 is TGTGCCAGCAGCTCCCGAGCGGGCACAGATACGCAGTATTTT. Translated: CASSSRAGTDTQYF. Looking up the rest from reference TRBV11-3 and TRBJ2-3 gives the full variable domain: EAGVVQSPRYKIIEKKQPVAFWCNPISGHNTLYWYLQNLGQGPELLIRYENEEAVDDSQLPKDRFSAERLKGVDSTLKIQPAELGDSAVYLCASSSRAGTDTQYFGPGTRLTVL.

The CDR3 is CATSRDLGAGGEGYTF. CDR3 bases: TGTGCCACCAGCAGAGATCTTGGAGCCGGCGGGGAGGGCTACACCTTC. The chain recombines TRBV15 with TRBJ1-2; D gene unclear. The germline CDR1 and CDR2 sequences are LNHNV and YYDKDF (reference sequence). This CDR3 contains 16 residues. The V end lost 0 bases, the J end lost 8 bases, and 19 bases lay between the germline ends. The full variable domain, in which reference TRBV15 and TRBJ1-2 provide the parts outside the CDR3, is DAMVIQNPRYQVTQFGKPVTLSCSQTLNHNVMYWYQQKSSQAPKLLFHYYDKDFNNEADTPDNFQSRRPNTSFCFLDIRSPGLGDTAMYLCATSRDLGAGGEGYTFGSGTRLTVV.

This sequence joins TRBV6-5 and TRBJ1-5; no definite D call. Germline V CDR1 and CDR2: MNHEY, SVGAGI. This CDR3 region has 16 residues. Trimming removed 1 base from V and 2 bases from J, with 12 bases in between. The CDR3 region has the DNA TGTGCCAGCAGTTACTGGGGATGGTTTTGCAATCAGCCCCAGCATTTT. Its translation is CASSYWGWFCNQPQHF.

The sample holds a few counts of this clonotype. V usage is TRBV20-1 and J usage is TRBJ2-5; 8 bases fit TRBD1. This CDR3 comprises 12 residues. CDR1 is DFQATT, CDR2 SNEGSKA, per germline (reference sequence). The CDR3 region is CSARTGQETQYF. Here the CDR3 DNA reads TGCAGCGCCCGGACAGGGCAAGAGACCCAGTACTTC.

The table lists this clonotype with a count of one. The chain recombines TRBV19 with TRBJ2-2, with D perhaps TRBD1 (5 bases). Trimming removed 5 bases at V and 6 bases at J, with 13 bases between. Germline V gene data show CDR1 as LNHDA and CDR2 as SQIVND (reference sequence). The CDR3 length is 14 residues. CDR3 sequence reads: CASSEDKGPGELFF. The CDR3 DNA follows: TGTGCCAGTAGTGAGGACAAAGGCCCCGGGGAGCTGTTTTTT.

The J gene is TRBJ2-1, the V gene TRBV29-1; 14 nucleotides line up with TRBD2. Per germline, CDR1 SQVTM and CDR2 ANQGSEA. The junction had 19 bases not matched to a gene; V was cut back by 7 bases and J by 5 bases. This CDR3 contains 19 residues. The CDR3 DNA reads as TGCAGCGCCTCTCCGGGACTAGCGGGAGTAGGGTCTAGCCACAATGAGCAGTTCTTC. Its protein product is CSASPGLAGVGSSHNEQFF.

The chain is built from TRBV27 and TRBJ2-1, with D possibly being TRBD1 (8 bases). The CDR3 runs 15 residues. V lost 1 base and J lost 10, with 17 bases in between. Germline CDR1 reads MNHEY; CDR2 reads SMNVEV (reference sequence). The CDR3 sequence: CASSLFLQGGTEQFF. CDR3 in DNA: TGTGCCAGCAGTTTATTTTTACAGGGGGGGACGGAGCAGTTCTTC.

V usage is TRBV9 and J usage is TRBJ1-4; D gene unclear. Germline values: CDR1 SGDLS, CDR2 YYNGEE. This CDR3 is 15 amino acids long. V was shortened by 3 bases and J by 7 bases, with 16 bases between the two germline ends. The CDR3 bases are TGTGCCAGCAGCGGTCCGGGGAGTCGTTTTGAAAAACTGTTTTTT. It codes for CASSGPGSRFEKLFF.

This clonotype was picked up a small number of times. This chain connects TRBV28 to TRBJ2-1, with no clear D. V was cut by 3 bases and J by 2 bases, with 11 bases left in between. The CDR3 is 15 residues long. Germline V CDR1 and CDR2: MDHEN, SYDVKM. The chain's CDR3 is CASSFRPTTYNEQFF. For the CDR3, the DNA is TGTGCCAGCAGTTTCCGACCGACCACCTACAATGAGCAGTTCTTC.

This CDR3 is CASSRNGGGQFF. The CDR3 DNA reads TGTGCCAGCAGCCGGAACGGCGGGGGGCAGTTCTTC. V usage is TRBV4-2 and J usage is TRBJ2-1; 7 bases fit TRBD2. Looked up from germline, CDR1 is LGHNA and CDR2 is YNFKEQ. Losses at the gene ends were 4 bases for V and 12 bases for J; bases not matched to a gene: 6. This CDR3 region has 12 residues.

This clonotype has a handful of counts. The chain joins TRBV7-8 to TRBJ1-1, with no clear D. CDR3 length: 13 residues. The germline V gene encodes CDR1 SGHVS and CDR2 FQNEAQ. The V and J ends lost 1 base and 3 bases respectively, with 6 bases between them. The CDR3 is CASSLVEYTEAFF. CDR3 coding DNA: TGTGCCAGCAGCTTAGTGGAGTACACTGAAGCTTTCTTT.